This TCR beta chain was found in a study of OX40 agonist ivuxolimab in advanced cancers. Assay used: immunoSEQ multiplex PCR; TCRdb lists only in-frame clones, some missing. Of tens of thousands of clones listed, 94% were seen once; the top ten hold roughly 19%. From germline, CDR1 is SGHRS and CDR2 YFSETQ. The CDR3 spans 13 residues. Trimming removed 7 bases at V and 3 bases at J, with 12 bases between. This TCR derives from an adult with an advanced solid tumor such as melanoma, head and neck, liver or kidney cancer. The material was CD4+ or CD8+ T cells sorted from blood, obtained in a trial of the OX40 agonist ivuxolimab. The gene calls are TRBV5-1 and TRBJ2-3; perhaps D is TRBD1 or TRBD2 (5 bases each). The CDR3 region has the DNA TGCGCCAGCGGGGACCAACTTACAGATACGCAGTATTTT. Amino acid sequence: CASGDQLTDTQYF.